This TCR beta chain was profiled in a study of vaccination and CD4 T cells after COVID-19. Comment on this clonotype: What it binds is not known.

Germline assignment: CDR1 SGHVS and CDR2 FNYEAQ. This CDR3 has 13 residues. Trimming took 5 bases from V and 5 from J, leaving 12 bases between them. An Oncomine TCR Beta short-read assay was used to sequence the DNA from cultured CD4+ T cells. Extraction of genomic DNA was performed on cultured CD4+ T cells. MiXCR was run by TCRdb on the PCR reads, yielding one entry per CDR3 protein. The sample has over 8,500 distinct CDR3 sequences; 59% are singletons. The treatment was: approximately 9-day PBMC culture with coronavirus spike peptide pools or control peptides (ViraFEST assay). This clonotype was obtained from a human donor who had recovered from COVID-19. Sequences were obtained from CD4+ T cells from blood, cultured in vitro. The rearrangement joins TRBV7-6 to TRBJ1-1, with a weak D call TRBD1 (6 bases). CDR3 nucleotide sequence: TGTGCCAGCAGCGAACAGGGATGGACTGAAGCTTTCTTT. Translating gives CASSEQGWTEAFF.